Here is one T cell receptor (beta chain) with its context. The assay was immunoSEQ multiplex PCR, and TCRdb's table has in-frame clones only and misses some. The sample shows some 81,000 clones, around four fifths of them seen only once. The data stem from a study of OX40 agonist ivuxolimab in advanced cancers. The germline V gene encodes CDR1 GTSNPN and CDR2 SVGIG (reference sequence). V lost 5 bases, J lost 3 bases, and 10 bases lay in between. The CDR3 covers 13 residues. The input for sequencing was CD4+ or CD8+ T cells sorted from blood, taken in a trial of the OX40 agonist ivuxolimab. This sequence was found in an adult with an advanced solid tumor such as melanoma, head and neck, liver or kidney cancer. The chain couples TRBV30 to TRBJ2-2, with D possibly being TRBD2 (5 bases). The CDR3 region has the DNA TGTGCCTGGGTGCCGAGGGACACCGGGGAGCTGTTTTTT. It specifies CAWVPRDTGELFF.